What follows are 32 T cell receptor beta chains derived from one specimen sequenced in a study of blood T cells in healthy people across ages. A second PCR of about 7 to 11 cycles used a sample-barcoded 5' primer and a J-beta primer mix. TCRdb reanalysed the 5' RACE reads using MiXCR and keeps one entry per CDR3 protein. The table lists around 1.5 million distinct CDR3 sequences, approximately 63% of them singletons. Sequences were obtained from blood. The receptor set was obtained from a man between 18 and 35 years old in good health.

The chain is built from TRBV5-1 and TRBJ2-7; D is possibly TRBD2 (5 bases). The CDR3 loop spans 14 amino acids. Per germline, CDR1 SGHRS and CDR2 YFSETQ. V lost 3 bases to trimming and J lost 6 bases, with 16 bases between them. Here the CDR3 DNA reads TGCGCCAGCAGCTCTATAGCGAAAGACTCCGAGCAGTACTTC. Protein product: CASSSIAKDSEQYF.

The genes are TRBV10-3 and TRBJ2-7, with D perhaps assigned TRBD1 or TRBD2 (5 bases each). Germline V gene lookup returns CDR1 ENHRY and CDR2 SYGVKD. This CDR3 has 13 amino acids. CDR3 in amino acids: CATTGADAYEQYF. In DNA, the CDR3 is TGTGCAACTACCGGGGCAGACGCCTACGAGCAGTACTTC.

Of note for this clonotype: A read error may be the cause here, since a much bigger clone is one base away. The chain has TRBV27 and TRBJ2-7, with TRBD1 identical over 9 bases. V lost 5 bases and J lost 6; bases outside the gene matches: 8. The germline CDR1 and CDR2 sequences are MNHEY and SMNVEV (reference sequence). The CDR3 is 14 residues long. CDR3 nucleotide sequence: TGTGCCAGCAGTCCCGGGACAGGGTACTCCGAGCAGTACTTC. It translates to CASSPGTGYSEQYF.

The chain recombines TRBV6-5 with TRBJ2-7; D might be TRBD1 (6 bases). This CDR3 is built from 17 residues. Germline-derived CDR1 and CDR2 are MNHEY and SVGAGI. The ends were cut back, 0 bases at V and 7 bases at J, with 22 bases in the middle. The chain's CDR3 is CASSYSNPGTLPNEQYF. The CDR3 region has the DNA TGTGCCAGCAGTTACTCCAATCCCGGGACACTTCCCAATGAGCAGTACTTC.

The table lists this clonotype with a few counts. This chain joins TRBV20-1 and TRBJ2-7; possibly TRBD1 for D (6 bases). V dropped 4 bases and J dropped 3 bases, with 19 bases sitting between them. Germline V gene data show CDR1 as DFQATT and CDR2 as SNEGSKA (reference sequence). This CDR3 region has 15 residues. The CDR3 DNA sequence: TGCAGTGCTACCTCAGCTCCGGGACACAGCTACGAGCAGTACTTC. Translating gives CSATSAPGHSYEQYF.

V gene TRBV20-1 combines with J gene TRBJ1-1; D is unclear. Germline-derived CDR1 and CDR2 are DFQATT and SNEGSKA (reference sequence). V dropped 3 bases and J dropped 4 bases, with 12 bases sitting between them. The CDR3 has 13 amino acids. CDR3 protein: CSASVGEFTEAFF. As DNA, the CDR3 is TGCAGTGCTAGTGTGGGAGAATTCACTGAAGCTTTCTTT.

There are a few counts of this clonotype. This chain joins TRBV7-9 and TRBJ2-1; 8 bases are shared with TRBD2. Trimming cost V 5 bases and J 10 bases; bases outside gene matches: 13. This CDR3 spans 15 amino acids. Germline CDR1 and CDR2: SEHNR and FQNEAQ (reference sequence). This CDR3 reads CASSLSGTRVREQFF. The CDR3 DNA reads as TGTGCCAGCAGCCTGTCCGGGACTAGGGTCCGGGAGCAGTTCTTC. The whole variable domain, filled in from reference TRBV7-9 and TRBJ2-1, reads DTGVSQNPRHKITKRGQNVTFRCDPISEHNRLYWYRQTLGQGPEFLTYFQNEAQLEKSRLLSDRFSAERPKGSFSTLEIQRTEQGDSAMYLCASSLSGTRVREQFFGPGTRLTVL.

J is TRBJ1-4 and V is TRBV3-1, with TRBD1 matching over 7 bases. CDR1 is LGHDT and CDR2 is YNNKEL in the germline V gene (reference sequence). This CDR3 is built from 18 residues. The V and J ends lost 5 bases and 5 bases, in that order; junction bases with no gene match: 17. For the CDR3, the DNA is TGTGCCAGCAGCGCCAATAGGGACCCGGGACAGACGAATGAAAAACTGTTTTTT. Translation gives CASSANRDPGQTNEKLFF.

The chain is built from TRBV9 and TRBJ2-7; a weak D match, TRBD2 (5 bases). Trimming cost V 4 bases and J 3 bases, with 8 bases left between them. The V gene's germline CDR1 is SGDLS and CDR2 YYNGEE. CDR3 length equals 12 residues. The CDR3 is CASSNRDYEQYF. The CDR3 coding sequence is TGTGCCAGCAGCAACCGGGACTACGAGCAGTACTTC.

This clonotype was counted only a few times. The J gene is TRBJ1-6, the V gene TRBV7-9, with D maybe TRBD1 (6 bases). The CDR3 loop spans 17 amino acids. Germline V CDR1 and CDR2: SEHNR, FQNEAQ (reference sequence). Trimming left V 3 bases short and J 7 bases short, with 19 bases between. The CDR3 is CASSLDLRGGRNSPLHF. CDR3 DNA sequence: TGTGCCAGCAGCTTGGACCTCCGGGGGGGGCGAAATTCACCCCTCCACTTT.

There are a few counts of this clonotype. This chain joins TRBV4-3 and TRBJ1-2; weak D call: TRBD1 (5 bases). V was cut by 3 bases and J by 5 bases, with 10 bases left in between. Germline loops: CDR1 LGHNA, CDR2 YSLEER. The CDR3 length is 13 residues. In DNA, the CDR3 is TGCGCCAGCAGCCAGACAGATTTTTATGGCTACACCTTC. Its translation is CASSQTDFYGYTF.

This clonotype occurred a few times. The CDR3 is CASSLWMDNEQFF. CDR3 sequence (DNA): TGTGCCAGCAGTTTATGGATGGACAATGAGCAGTTCTTC. V gene TRBV27 combines with J gene TRBJ2-1; D is undetermined. V was shortened by 1 base and J by 5 bases, with 6 bases between the two germline ends. The CDR3 loop spans 13 amino acids. CDR1 is MNHEY, CDR2 SMNVEV, per germline (reference sequence).

The gene calls are TRBV7-9 and TRBJ1-1; TRBD1 matches 9 bases. This CDR3 has 15 residues. V was pared by 4 bases and J by 4 bases, with 7 bases of the junction left unmatched. The germline V gene encodes CDR1 SEHNR and CDR2 FQNEAQ (reference sequence). CDR3 in amino acids: CASSSTGGSGTEAFF. The CDR3 bases are TGTGCCAGCAGCTCTACAGGGGGCTCGGGCACTGAAGCTTTCTTT.

The genes are TRBV29-1 and TRBJ2-3; D remains unclear. Germline V gene data show CDR1 as SQVTM and CDR2 as ANQGSEA. Trimming cost V 3 bases and J 2 bases, with 9 bases left between them. The CDR3 extends over 13 amino acids. CDR3 coding DNA: TGCAGCGTTGAGGGCCGAAACACAGATACGCAGTATTTT. Translating it yields CSVEGRNTDTQYF.

The chain recombines TRBV6-5 with TRBJ2-1; 11 bases line up with TRBD2. The germline V gene encodes CDR1 MNHEY and CDR2 SVGAGI. V lost 5 bases and J lost 9; bases outside the gene matches: 6. The CDR3 spans 14 residues. The CDR3 protein is CASSTLAGVSEQFF. DNA for the CDR3: TGTGCCAGCAGTACACTAGCGGGAGTTAGTGAGCAGTTCTTC.

This clonotype appeared many times. This chain links TRBV29-1 with TRBJ2-3; 7 bases map to TRBD1. The ends lost 4 bases at V and 3 bases at J; junction bases unmatched: 1. This CDR3 is 12 amino acids long. Germline CDR1 is SQVTM and CDR2 is ANQGSEA. CDR3 residues: CSVGQGTDTQYF. CDR3 DNA: TGCAGCGTTGGACAGGGTACAGATACGCAGTATTTT.

Only a few counts were recorded for this clonotype. The chain joins TRBV7-9 to TRBJ2-1, with TRBD2 identical over 8 bases. The CDR3 consists of 17 residues. The junction had 7 bases not matched to a gene; V was cut back by 1 base and J by 2 bases. Germline V CDR1 and CDR2: SEHNR, FQNEAQ (reference sequence). CDR3 sequence (DNA): TGTGCCAGCAGCTTAGTCTTCCGGGAGGGCCCCTACAATGAGCAGTTCTTC. This encodes CASSLVFREGPYNEQFF.

In its sample, this clonotype was seen a few times. The chain links TRBV29-1 to TRBJ2-3; D uncertain. Germline CDR1 reads SQVTM; CDR2 reads ANQGSEA. The ends were cut back, 3 bases at V and 5 bases at J, with 6 bases in the middle. This CDR3 has 11 residues. The CDR3 coding sequence is TGCAGCGTTGACGGGTTAGATACGCAGTATTTT. This gives the protein CSVDGLDTQYF.

The chain is built from TRBV4-1 and TRBJ1-2; 9 bases align to TRBD1. The CDR3 is 14 residues long. V dropped 3 bases and J dropped 7; count of bases not matched to a gene: 6. Per the germline V gene, CDR1 is MGHRA and CDR2 is YSYEKL. This chain's CDR3 is CASSHPGTGSGYTF. The CDR3 DNA is TGCGCCAGCAGCCATCCCGGGACAGGGTCTGGCTACACCTTC.

The table lists this clonotype with a few counts. V and J are TRBV29-1 and TRBJ1-2; 7 bases are shared with TRBD1. Germline CDR1 SQVTM, CDR2 ANQGSEA. The CDR3 runs 13 residues. The V and J ends lost 5 bases and 3 bases, in that order; junction bases with no gene match: 6. The CDR3 DNA is TGCAGCGTTAGGGACAGCACGGACTATGGCTACACCTTC. This encodes CSVRDSTDYGYTF.

The CDR3 reads CASSREAASSYEQYF. The CDR3, as DNA: TGTGCCAGCAGCCGCGAGGCTGCAAGCTCCTACGAGCAGTACTTC. V gene TRBV7-9 combines with J gene TRBJ2-7; D is ambiguous. Germline CDR1 SEHNR, CDR2 FQNEAQ (reference sequence). The CDR3 runs to 15 residues. The V and J ends lost 5 bases and 0 bases respectively, with 14 bases between them. The whole variable domain, filled in from reference TRBV7-9 and TRBJ2-7, reads DTGVSQNPRHKITKRGQNVTFRCDPISEHNRLYWYRQTLGQGPEFLTYFQNEAQLEKSRLLSDRFSAERPKGSFSTLEIQRTEQGDSAMYLCASSREAASSYEQYFGPGTRLTVT.

The J gene is TRBJ2-4, the V gene TRBV9, with D unclear. The CDR3 is 11 residues long. The germline gives CDR1 SGDLS, CDR2 YYNGEE. Deletions cut 3 bases from V and 8 bases from J, with 6 bases between. CDR3 sequence: CASSGGDIQYF. The CDR3 bases are TGTGCCAGCAGCGGCGGAGACATTCAGTACTTC.

The V gene is TRBV3-1, the J gene TRBJ2-4, with no clear D. The germline V gene has CDR1 LGHDT and CDR2 YNNKEL (reference sequence). With 4 bases removed from V and 2 bases from J, the gap between germline ends came to 12 bases. The CDR3 consists of 15 residues. The CDR3 sequence is CASSLEIFTKNIQYF. In DNA, the CDR3 is TGTGCCAGCAGCCTAGAGATTTTTACCAAAAACATTCAGTACTTC. Together with reference TRBV3-1 and TRBJ2-4, the CDR3 gives the full variable domain: DTAVSQTPKYLVTQMGNDKSIKCEQNLGHDTMYWYKQDSKKFLKIMFSYNNKELIINETVPNRFSPKSPDKAHLNLHINSLELGDSAVYFCASSLEIFTKNIQYFGAGTRLSVL.

The chain is built from TRBV5-1 and TRBJ1-1; D remains ambiguous. CDR1 and CDR2 from the germline V gene are SGHRS and YFSETQ. V was pared by 4 bases and J by 1 base, with 14 bases between. The CDR3 is 15 residues long. The CDR3, as DNA: TGCGCCAGCAGCGCCGAACACAACCCGAACACTGAAGCTTTCTTT. It yields the protein CASSAEHNPNTEAFF.

V usage is TRBV20-1 and J usage is TRBJ2-7; D possibly corresponds to TRBD1 (5 bases). V lost 5 bases to trimming and J lost 3 bases, with 11 bases between them. Germline lookup yields CDR1 DFQATT and CDR2 SNEGSKA (reference sequence). The CDR3 sequence is 12 residues long. Here the CDR3 reads CSALVQGYEQYF. The CDR3 DNA sequence: TGCAGTGCTTTGGTGCAGGGCTACGAGCAGTACTTC.

V and J are TRBV13 and TRBJ2-7, with TRBD1 matching over 10 bases. The CDR3 has 19 amino acids. The V segment lost 2 bases and the J segment 3 bases; nucleotides outside the gene matches: 16. Germline V gene sequence: CDR1 PRHDT, CDR2 FYEKMQ (reference sequence). The CDR3 DNA sequence: TGTGCCAGCAGCTTAAATAGGAGATCCTGGGACAGGGGACACTACGAGCAGTACTTC. It yields the protein CASSLNRRSWDRGHYEQYF.

CDR3 coding DNA: TGTGCCAGCAACCGAGATGAAGCGGGAGCCCGCTCTACGAGCTCCTACAATGAGCAGTTCTTC. This encodes CASNRDEAGARSTSSYNEQFF. This rearrangement joins TRBV21-1 to TRBJ2-1; the table's D call TRBD2 went unverified against the DNA. TRBV21-1 is a recognized pseudogene. The CDR3 totals 21 residues.

V usage is TRBV25-1 and J usage is TRBJ1-2; a weak D match, TRBD1 (6 bases). The CDR3 totals 14 residues. Germline CDR1 MGHDK, CDR2 SYGVNS. Trimming removed 1 base from V and 11 bases from J, with 17 bases in between. CDR3 coding DNA: TGTGCCAGCAGTGAATTAGCGGGGGCGGGCCGATACACCTTC. Translation: CASSELAGAGRYTF.

This clonotype has more than one count but fewer than ten. The chain recombines TRBV9 with TRBJ2-3; D gene uncertain. Germline V gene sequence: CDR1 SGDLS, CDR2 YYNGEE. V gave up 0 bases and J gave up 3 bases, with 2 bases separating them. CDR3 length equals 12 residues. This CDR3 reads CASSVVTDTQYF. The CDR3 DNA reads as TGTGCCAGCAGCGTAGTTACAGATACGCAGTATTTT.

V usage is TRBV6-2 or TRBV6-3 and J usage is TRBJ1-2; D not resolved. The V gene's germline CDR1 is MNHEY and CDR2 SVGEGT. The CDR3 has 13 amino acids. The V gene lost 6 bases and the J gene lost 8 bases, with 16 bases spanning the gap. The CDR3 spells CASSQTAPGGYTF. The DNA for the CDR3 is TGTGCCAGCAGCCAGACGGCCCCGGGCGGCTACACCTTC.

The genes are TRBV4-1 and TRBJ2-7; D tentatively fits TRBD1 or TRBD2 (5 bases each). From germline, CDR1 is MGHRA and CDR2 YSYEKL. The CDR3 has 16 residues. V was trimmed by 0 bases and J by 2 bases, leaving 14 bases between them. The CDR3 spells CASSQELGTHTYEQYF. DNA of the CDR3: TGCGCCAGCAGCCAAGAGTTAGGGACCCATACCTACGAGCAGTACTTC.

The chain uses TRBV20-1 and TRBJ2-7, with D unresolved. The CDR3 sequence is 15 residues long. The V gene's germline CDR1 is DFQATT and CDR2 SNEGSKA (reference sequence). The V and J ends lost 0 bases and 2 bases respectively, with 14 bases between them. The CDR3 sequence: CSARDRKTSTYEQYF. Here the CDR3 DNA reads TGCAGTGCTAGAGATCGGAAGACCTCTACCTACGAGCAGTACTTC.